This T cell receptor (beta chain) was documented in a study of CD8 T cells in ankylosing spondylitis. Study results and limitations: Characteristic, it appeared, of ankylosing spondylitis blood was a TCR beta motif of roughly 8 highly homologous variants. Reactive arthritis synovial fluid and blood previously showed some of these motif variants.

In its sample, this clonotype was seen a few times. Its specificity is unknown. With molecular barcodes, quantitative 5'-RACE was used to make the TCR beta libraries. One entry per CDR3 protein results from TCRdb running MiXCR on the 5' RACE reads. Among around 230,000 distinct CDR3 sequences listed, approximately 8.4% were seen once. The clonotype comes from a female donor with ankylosing spondylitis or in good health (not recorded which). Sequences were obtained from blood, either unsorted or a sorted T cell fraction (not recorded which).

CDR3 nucleotide sequence: TGTGCCAGCAGCCAGATGGGGAATGAGCAGTTCTTC. Translating it yields CASSQMGNEQFF. The V gene is TRBV7-2, the J gene TRBJ2-1; D is uncertain. CDR1 and CDR2 (germline): SGHTA, FQGNSA. The CDR3 has 12 amino acids. V gave up 5 bases and J gave up 7 bases, with 9 bases separating them.